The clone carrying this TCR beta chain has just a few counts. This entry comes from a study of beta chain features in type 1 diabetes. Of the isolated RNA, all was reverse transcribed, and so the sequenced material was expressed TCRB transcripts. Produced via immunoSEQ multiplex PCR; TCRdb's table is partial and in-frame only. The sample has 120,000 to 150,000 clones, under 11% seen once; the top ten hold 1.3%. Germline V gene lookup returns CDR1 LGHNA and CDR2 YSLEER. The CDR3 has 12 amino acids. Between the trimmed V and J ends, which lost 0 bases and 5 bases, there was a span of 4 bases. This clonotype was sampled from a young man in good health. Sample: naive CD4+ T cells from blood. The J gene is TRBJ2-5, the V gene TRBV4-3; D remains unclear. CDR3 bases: TGCGCCAGCAGCCAAGATCGGGAGACCCAGTACTTC. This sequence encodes CASSQDRETQYF.